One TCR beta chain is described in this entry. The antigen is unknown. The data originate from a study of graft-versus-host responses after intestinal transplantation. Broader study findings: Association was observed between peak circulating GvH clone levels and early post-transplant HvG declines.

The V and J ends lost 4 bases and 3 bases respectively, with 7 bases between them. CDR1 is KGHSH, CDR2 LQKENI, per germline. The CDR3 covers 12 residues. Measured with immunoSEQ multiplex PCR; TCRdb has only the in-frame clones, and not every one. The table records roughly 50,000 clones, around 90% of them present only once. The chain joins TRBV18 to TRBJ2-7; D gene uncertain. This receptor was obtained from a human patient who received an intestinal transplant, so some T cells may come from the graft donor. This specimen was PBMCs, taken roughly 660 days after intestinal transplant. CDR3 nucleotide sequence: TGTGCCAGCTCACGTTCGAGCTACGAGCAGTACTTC. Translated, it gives CASSRSSYEQYF.